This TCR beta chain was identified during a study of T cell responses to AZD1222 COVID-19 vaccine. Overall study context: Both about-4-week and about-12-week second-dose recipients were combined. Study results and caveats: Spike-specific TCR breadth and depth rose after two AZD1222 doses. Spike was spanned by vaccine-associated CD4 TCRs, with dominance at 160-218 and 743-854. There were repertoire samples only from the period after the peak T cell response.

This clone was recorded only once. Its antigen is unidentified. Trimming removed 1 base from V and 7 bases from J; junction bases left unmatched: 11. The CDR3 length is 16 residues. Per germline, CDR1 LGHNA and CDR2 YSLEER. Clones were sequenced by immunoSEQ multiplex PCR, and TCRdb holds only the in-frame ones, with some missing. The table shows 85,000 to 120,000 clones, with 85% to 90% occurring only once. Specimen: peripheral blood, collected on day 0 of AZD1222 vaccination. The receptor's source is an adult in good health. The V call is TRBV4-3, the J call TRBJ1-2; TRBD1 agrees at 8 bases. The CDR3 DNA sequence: TGCGCCAGCAGCCAAGTTGGACTCCAGGGGGCAGGTGGCTACACCTTC. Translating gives CASSQVGLQGAGGYTF.